This is a list of T cell receptor beta chains from one sample in a study of shared clonotypes between healthy human individuals. Profiling relied on immunoSEQ multiplex PCR, and the TCRdb table lists in-frame clones only, not all of them. In the table there are about 1.5 million clones, 98% of which are singletons. The specimen was naive CD4+ T cells sorted from blood. Source of these receptors: a man younger than 45 in good health. CDR3s include the opening cysteine and the closing phenylalanine or tryptophan. A D gene is named only where the DNA matches it firmly. Size tells how often a clone was seen (once, few, many) or the class of an expanded clone, and some rows leave it out.

NA,TRBV27,TRBJ2-7,NA,TGTGCCAGCAGTTTATTAGGGGGGGCAAACTACGAGCAGTACTTC,CASSLLGGANYEQYF
NA,TRBV7-9,TRBJ1-5,NA,TGTGCCAGCAGCTCCTCCGGGAGTAATCAGCCCCAGCATTTT,CASSSSGSNQPQHF
NA,TRBV19,TRBJ1-3,NA,TGTGCCAGTAGTATGGCGGGACCTGGAAACACCATATATTTT,CASSMAGPGNTIYF
NA,TRBV19,TRBJ1-2,TRBD1,TGTGCCAGTAGTCATCCGGGACAGGGACACTATGGCTACACCTTC,CASSHPGQGHYGYTF
NA,TRBV5-8,TRBJ2-3,TRBD2,TGTGCCAGCAGCAAACTAGCGGGAGCAGCAGATACGCAGTATTTT,CASSKLAGAADTQYF
NA,TRBV5-4,TRBJ2-7,NA,TGTGCCAGCAGAAAATTCCATGTGAACGAGCAGTACTTC,CASRKFHVNEQYF
NA,TRBV27,TRBJ2-3,TRBD2,TGTGCCAGCAGTATTAGCGGGAGGGCCCAAGATACGCAGTATTTT,CASSISGRAQDTQYF
NA,TRBV28,TRBJ2-7,NA,TGTGCCAGCAGTCCGAGAGGGGGGCTGCGGTACGAGCAGTACTTC,CASSPRGGLRYEQYF
once,TRBV2,TRBJ1-2,TRBD1,TGTGCCAGCAGTGCGGGACAGCTAACTAACTATGGCTACACCTTC,CASSAGQLTNYGYTF
NA,TRBV5-1,TRBJ2-5,NA,TGCGCCAGCAGCGGCCTCGGAAGCCAAGAGACCCAGTACTTC,CASSGLGSQETQYF
once,TRBV6-5,TRBJ2-1,TRBD2,TGTGCCAGCCGGACTAGCGGGAGGACCTACAATGAGCAGTTCTTC,CASRTSGRTYNEQFF
NA,TRBV7-6,TRBJ1-1,TRBD1,TGTGCCAGCAGCCTTGGACAGGGGCCAATGAACACTGAAGCTTTCTTT,CASSLGQGPMNTEAFF
NA,TRBV18,TRBJ2-5,NA,TGTGCCAGCTCACCAGCGGCTCTGGAGACCCAGTACTTC,CASSPAALETQYF
once,TRBV18,TRBJ2-7,TRBD1,TGTGCCAGCTCACTAATCACACAGGGGTACGAGCAGTACTTC,CASSLITQGYEQYF
NA,TRBV5-1,TRBJ2-3,TRBD2,TGCGCCAGCAGCTTGGTTGCGGGAGACGGCACAGATACGCAGTATTTT,CASSLVAGDGTDTQYF
NA,TRBV29-1,TRBJ2-1,TRBD1,TGCAGCGTTAAACGACAGGGGAACAATGAGCAGTTCTTC,CSVKRQGNNEQFF
NA,TRBV5-1,TRBJ2-7,NA,TGCGCCAGCAGCTTGGGACCCGGGGACTCCTACGAGCAGTACTTC,CASSLGPGDSYEQYF
NA,TRBV28,TRBJ2-6,TRBD1,TGTGCCAGCAGTCCCCGGGACAGGGGGCGTAATTTTAGGGCCAACGTCCTGACTTTC,CASSPRDRGRNFRANVLTF
NA,TRBV10-2,TRBJ2-2,NA,TGCGCCAGCAGGGCAGGACAAGCGAACACCGGGGAGCTGTTTTTT,CASRAGQANTGELFF
NA,TRBV5-1,TRBJ1-3,NA,TGCGCCAGCAGTCCGACCGCAAGCTCTGGAAACACCATATATTTT,CASSPTASSGNTIYF
NA,TRBV5-1,TRBJ2-3,NA,TGCGCCAGCAGCTTGGCTGGGGGACCAGATACGCAGTATTTT,CASSLAGGPDTQYF
NA,TRBV5-1,TRBJ2-7,NA,TGCGCCAGCAGCTTGGCGGACGGCTACGAGCAGTACTTC,CASSLADGYEQYF
NA,TRBV9,TRBJ2-5,NA,TGTGCCAGCAGCGTAGGGGGGGTACAAGAGACCCAGTACTTC,CASSVGGVQETQYF
NA,TRBV7-9,TRBJ2-7,NA,TGTGCCAGCAGCGCCAGGCAGCAATACGAGCAGTACTTC,CASSARQQYEQYF
NA,TRBV28,TRBJ2-7,NA,TGTGCCAGCAGTCTCCGGACAGCCCTTCGTCACTACGAGCAGTACTTC,CASSLRTALRHYEQYF
NA,TRBV9,TRBJ1-1,NA,TGTGCCAGCAGCCCCCAACAGTATGACACTGAAGCTTTCTTT,CASSPQQYDTEAFF
NA,TRBV5-1,TRBJ1-2,NA,TGCGCCAGCAGCACCTCGGATTTCTATGGCTACACCTTC,CASSTSDFYGYTF
once,TRBV10-2,TRBJ2-7,TRBD2,TGCGCCACACAGGGTTTAGCGGGGATTTACGAGCAGTACTTC,CATQGLAGIYEQYF
NA,TRBV28,TRBJ2-5,TRBD2,TGTGCCAGCGCTAGCGGGTTGGAGACCCAGTACTTC,CASASGLETQYF
NA,TRBV19,TRBJ2-7,NA,TGTGCCAGTAGCGGCCAGCTTTGGTACGAGCAGTACTTC,CASSGQLWYEQYF
NA,TRBV11-2,TRBJ2-1,NA,TGTGCCAGCAGCTTGGGGTACTACAATGAGCAGTTCTTC,CASSLGYYNEQFF
NA,TRBV11-2,TRBJ1-3,NA,TGTGCCAGCTACCTTGGGAACTCTGGAAACACCATATATTTT,CASYLGNSGNTIYF
NA,TRBV18,TRBJ1-1,TRBD1,TGTGCCAGCTCACTAACCAGGTCACAGGGGCGGTTGACGAACACTGAAGCTTTCTTT,CASSLTRSQGRLTNTEAFF
NA,TRBV7-9,TRBJ1-2,TRBD1,TGTGCCAGCAGCTTAGCGCTCACAGGGGTTGGCTACACCTTC,CASSLALTGVGYTF
NA,TRBV5-4,TRBJ2-3,NA,TGTGCCAGCAGTTTGGGACTTCTCCTACCAGATACGCAGTATTTT,CASSLGLLLPDTQYF
NA,TRBV6-5,TRBJ2-7,TRBD1,TGTGCCAGCAGTAGGGGGGACAGGTTGGTCTACGAGCAGTACTTC,CASSRGDRLVYEQYF
NA,TRBV7-9,TRBJ2-7,NA,TGTGCCAGCAGCCGACCCTTCGCCGAAACCTACGAGCAGTACTTC,CASSRPFAETYEQYF
NA,TRBV5-4,TRBJ2-5,NA,TGTGCCAGCAGCTTGAAAACAGCCGCGAGGGAGACCCAGTACTTC,CASSLKTAARETQYF
NA,TRBV27,TRBJ2-1,TRBD2,TGTGCCAGCCGCCCCTACGGGACTAGAGGGTACAATGAGCAGTTCTTC,CASRPYGTRGYNEQFF
NA,TRBV5-4,TRBJ2-7,NA,TGTGCCAGCAGCTCAGGACGGACCTACGAGCAGTACTTC,CASSSGRTYEQYF
NA,TRBV7-2,TRBJ2-7,NA,TGTGCCAGCAACCCTAGGGGGGGGCGTTGGGAGCAGTACTTC,CASNPRGGRWEQYF
NA,TRBV14,TRBJ2-7,NA,TGTGCCAGCAGCCATGTAGGTCCGTCCTACGAGCAGTACTTC,CASSHVGPSYEQYF
NA,TRBV5-1,TRBJ2-7,NA,TGCGCCAGCAGCCCTAGCGCTGTTTACTCCTACGAGCAGTACTTC,CASSPSAVYSYEQYF
once,TRBV5-4,TRBJ2-1,NA,TGTGCCAGCACCCCACCGGGTACAGCCCACAATGAGCAGTTCTTC,CASTPPGTAHNEQFF
NA,TRBV28,TRBJ1-2,TRBD1,TGTGCCAGCACGTCCGGACAGGGATTTTATGGCTACACCTTC,CASTSGQGFYGYTF
NA,TRBV7-8,TRBJ1-5,NA,TGTGCCAGCAGCCCCGCCCTGTATAGCAATCAGCCCCAGCATTTT,CASSPALYSNQPQHF